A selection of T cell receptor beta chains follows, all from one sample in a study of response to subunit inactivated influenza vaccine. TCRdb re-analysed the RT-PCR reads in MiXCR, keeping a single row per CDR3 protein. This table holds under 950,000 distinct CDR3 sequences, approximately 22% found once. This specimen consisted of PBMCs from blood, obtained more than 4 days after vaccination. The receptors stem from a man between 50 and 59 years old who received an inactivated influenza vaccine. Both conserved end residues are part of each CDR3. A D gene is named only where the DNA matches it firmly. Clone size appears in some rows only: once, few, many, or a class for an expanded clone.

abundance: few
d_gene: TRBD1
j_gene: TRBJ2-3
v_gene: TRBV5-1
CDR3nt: TGCGCCAGCAGCATGGGACAGGGGGCTACAGATACGCAGTATTTT
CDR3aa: CASSMGQGATDTQYF

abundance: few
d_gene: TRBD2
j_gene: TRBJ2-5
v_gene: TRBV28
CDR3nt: TGTGCCAGCAGTTTGGCCTTGACTAGCACAATAAACCAAGAGACCCAGTACTTC
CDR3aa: CASSLALTSTINQETQYF

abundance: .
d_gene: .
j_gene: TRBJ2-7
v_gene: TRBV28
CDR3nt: TGTGTCAGCTACTCTGCGATCTCCTACGAGCAGTACTTC
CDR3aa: CVSYSAISYEQYF

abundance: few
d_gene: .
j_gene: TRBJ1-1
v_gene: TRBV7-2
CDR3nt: TGTGCCAGCAGCCCTCCACCCACGAGGACTGAAGCTTTCTTT
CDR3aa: CASSPPPTRTEAFF

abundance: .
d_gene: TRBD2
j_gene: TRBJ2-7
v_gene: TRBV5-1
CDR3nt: TGCGCCAGCAGCTTGACTAGCGACCGCTACGAGCAGTACTTC
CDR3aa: CASSLTSDRYEQYF

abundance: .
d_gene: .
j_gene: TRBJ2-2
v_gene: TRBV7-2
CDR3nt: TGTGCCAACAGCTTGTCCACCGGGGAGCTGTTTTTT
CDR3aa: CANSLSTGELFF

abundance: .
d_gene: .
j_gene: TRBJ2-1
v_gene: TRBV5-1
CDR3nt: TGCGCCAGCAGCCCGGCCGTTCAGGGGCGCAATGAGCAGTTCTTC
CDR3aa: CASSPAVQGRNEQFF

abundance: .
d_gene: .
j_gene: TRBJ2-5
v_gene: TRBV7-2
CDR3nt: TGTGCCAGCAGCTTAGATCGCAGGACCCCCTACTTC
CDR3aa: CASSLDRRTPYF

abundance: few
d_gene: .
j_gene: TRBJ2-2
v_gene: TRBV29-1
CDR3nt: TGCAGCGTTGAAGATCATCTGTCAGGGTCCGGGGAGCTGTTTTTT
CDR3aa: CSVEDHLSGSGELFF

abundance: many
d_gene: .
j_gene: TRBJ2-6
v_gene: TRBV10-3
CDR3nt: TGTGCCATCCAAAGCAGCTCTGGGGCCAACGTCCTGACTTTC
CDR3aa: CAIQSSSGANVLTF

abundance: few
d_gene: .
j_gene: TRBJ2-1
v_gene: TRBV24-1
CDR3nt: TGTGCCACCAGTGACGCAACCCCCGGGACCATCAACAATGAGCAGTTCTTC
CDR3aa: CATSDATPGTINNEQFF

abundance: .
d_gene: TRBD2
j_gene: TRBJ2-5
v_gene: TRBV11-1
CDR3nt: TGTGCCAGCAGCTTAAAAGTGGGTACGGCGGGAGGAGGTAGAGAGACCCAGTACTTC
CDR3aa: CASSLKVGTAGGGRETQYF

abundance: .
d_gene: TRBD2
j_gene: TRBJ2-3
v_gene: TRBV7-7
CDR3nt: TGTGCTAGCAGCCCGGGACTAGCATTAGATACGCAGTATTTT
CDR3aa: CASSPGLALDTQYF

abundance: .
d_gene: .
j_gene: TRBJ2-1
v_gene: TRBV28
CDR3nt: TGTGCCAGCAGCGACCCCCCGGGTGTGGGGAATGAGCAGTTCTTC
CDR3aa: CASSDPPGVGNEQFF

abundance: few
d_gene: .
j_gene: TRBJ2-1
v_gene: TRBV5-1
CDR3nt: TGCGCCAGCAGCGCCTCCCCCGGGGGCTATGAGCAGTTCTTC
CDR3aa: CASSASPGGYEQFF

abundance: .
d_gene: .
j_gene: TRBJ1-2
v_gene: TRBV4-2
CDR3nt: TGTGCCAGCAGCCAAGACGAGGGATCAAAAAACTATGGCTACACCTTC
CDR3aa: CASSQDEGSKNYGYTF

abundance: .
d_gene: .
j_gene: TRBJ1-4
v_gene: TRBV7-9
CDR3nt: TGTGCCAGCAGCTTCTTCCCCAATGAAAAACTGTTTTTT
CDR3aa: CASSFFPNEKLFF